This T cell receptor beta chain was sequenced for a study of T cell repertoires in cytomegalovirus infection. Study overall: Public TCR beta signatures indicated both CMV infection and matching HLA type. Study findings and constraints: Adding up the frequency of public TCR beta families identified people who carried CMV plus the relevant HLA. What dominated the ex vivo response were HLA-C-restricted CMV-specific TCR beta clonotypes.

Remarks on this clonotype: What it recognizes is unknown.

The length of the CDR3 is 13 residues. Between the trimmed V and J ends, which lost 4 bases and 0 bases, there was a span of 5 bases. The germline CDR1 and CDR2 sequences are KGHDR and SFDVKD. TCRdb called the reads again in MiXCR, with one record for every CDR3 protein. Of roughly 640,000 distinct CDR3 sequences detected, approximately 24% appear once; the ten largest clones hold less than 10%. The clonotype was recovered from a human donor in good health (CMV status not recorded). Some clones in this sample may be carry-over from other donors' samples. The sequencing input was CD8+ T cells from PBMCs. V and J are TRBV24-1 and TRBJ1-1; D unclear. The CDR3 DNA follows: TGTGCCACCAGTGACTATATGAACACTGAAGCTTTCTTT. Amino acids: CATSDYMNTEAFF.